This T cell receptor (beta chain) was identified in a study of blood T cell repertoires in COVID-19. Germline V lookup: CDR1 MNHEY, CDR2 SVGAGI. The CDR3 totals 10 residues. The V end lost 7 bases, the J end lost 5 bases, and 5 bases lay between the germline ends. Only in-frame clones appear in the TCRdb table, and some are missing; sequencing was by immunoSEQ multiplex PCR. The profile shows over 200,000 clones, approximately 88% of them singletons. This sequence joins TRBV6-5 and TRBJ1-1; D gene unclear. The sequence came from a woman in her 30s with acute or convalescent COVID-19. Sequencing was carried out using peripheral blood. CDR3 sequence reads: CASIFTEAFF. CDR3 bases: TGTGCCAGCATCTTTACTGAAGCTTTCTTT.